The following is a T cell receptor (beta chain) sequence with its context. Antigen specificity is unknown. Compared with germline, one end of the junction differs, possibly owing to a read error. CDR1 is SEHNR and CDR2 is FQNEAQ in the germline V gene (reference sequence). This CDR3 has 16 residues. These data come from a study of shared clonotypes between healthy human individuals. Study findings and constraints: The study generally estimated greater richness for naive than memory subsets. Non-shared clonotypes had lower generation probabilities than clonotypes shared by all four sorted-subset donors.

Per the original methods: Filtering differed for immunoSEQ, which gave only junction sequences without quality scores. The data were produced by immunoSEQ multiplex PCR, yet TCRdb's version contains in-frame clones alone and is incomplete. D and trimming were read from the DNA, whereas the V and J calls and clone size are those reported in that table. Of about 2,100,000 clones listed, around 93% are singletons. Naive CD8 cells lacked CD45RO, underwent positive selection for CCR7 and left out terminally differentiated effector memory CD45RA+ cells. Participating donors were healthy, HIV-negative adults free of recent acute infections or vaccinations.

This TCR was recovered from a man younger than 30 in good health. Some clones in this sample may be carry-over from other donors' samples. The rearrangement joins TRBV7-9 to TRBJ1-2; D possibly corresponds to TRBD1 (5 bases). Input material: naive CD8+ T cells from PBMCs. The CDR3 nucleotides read TGTGCCGGCAGCTCCCCCCCGGGGGTGGCGAACTATGGCTACACCTTC. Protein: CAGSSPPGVANYGYTF.